This T cell receptor beta chain derives from a study of cytomegalovirus exposure and HLA in healthy donors. Regarding this clone: Its antigen is still unknown.

Study conclusions and caveats: In a later analysis, the majority of CMV-associated beta chains seemingly showed HLA restriction.

Losses at the gene ends were 6 bases for V and 8 bases for J; bases not matched to a gene: 10. Germline-derived CDR1 and CDR2 are MNHEY and SVGAGI. The CDR3 is 14 residues long. Vbeta (60) and Jbeta (13) primers were used in the PCR. Clones were sequenced by immunoSEQ multiplex PCR, and TCRdb holds only the in-frame ones, with some missing. Counted here are over 130,000 clones, roughly 80% occurring once; the ten biggest clones make up 0.95% to 1.5%. This TCR was sampled from a female donor in good health and CMV-seronegative. Sequencing was done on a sample of PBMCs. V is TRBV6-5 and J is TRBJ2-1, with TRBD2 matching over 7 bases. CDR3 coding DNA: TGTGCCAGCAGCCGGCGACGGGGGGATGATGAGCAGTTCTTC. Translating it yields CASSRRRGDDEQFF.